A selection of T cell receptor beta chains follows, all from one sample in a study of T cells after somatic rescue of genetic block. Generated by immunoSEQ multiplex PCR, the TCRdb table keeps only in-frame clones and is missing some. The sample comprises tens of thousands of clones, 80% to 95% of which are singletons, and 2.5% to 3.5% rests with the top ten. Input material: peripheral blood mononuclear cells (PBMCs). The receptor source for this set is a man aged 35 to 55. CDR3s include the opening cysteine and the closing phenylalanine or tryptophan. The order of the fields is clone size, D gene, J gene, V gene, CDR3 DNA, CDR3 protein. A D gene is named only where the DNA matches it firmly. Clone size is shown for a subset of rows, as once, few, many or a class of expanded clone.

clone_size: NA
d_call: TRBD2
j_call: TRBJ2-2
v_call: TRBV2
cdr3_nt: TGTGCCAGCCGTCTAGCGGCTGTCACCGGGGAGCTGTTTTTT
cdr3_aa: CASRLAAVTGELFF

clone_size: NA
d_call: TRBD1
j_call: TRBJ1-5
v_call: TRBV6-5
cdr3_nt: TGTGCCAGCAGTTACAGCAGGGGGGATCAGCCCCAGCATTTT
cdr3_aa: CASSYSRGDQPQHF

clone_size: NA
d_call: TRBD2
j_call: TRBJ2-6
v_call: TRBV5-4
cdr3_nt: TGTGCCAGCAGCTTGGCGGGACTAGCGACTTCTGGGGCCAACGTCCTGACTTTC
cdr3_aa: CASSLAGLATSGANVLTF

clone_size: NA
d_call: NA
j_call: TRBJ1-6
v_call: TRBV2
cdr3_nt: TGTGCCAGCAGTCCCCCGTTCTCCTCACCCCTCCACTTT
cdr3_aa: CASSPPFSSPLHF

clone_size: NA
d_call: TRBD2
j_call: TRBJ2-3
v_call: TRBV15
cdr3_nt: TGTGCCACCGGAACCGGACTAGCGGGGGCCACAGATACGCAGTATTTT
cdr3_aa: CATGTGLAGATDTQYF

clone_size: NA
d_call: NA
j_call: TRBJ2-7
v_call: TRBV19
cdr3_nt: TGTGCCAGTAGTCCTGAGGGACGGACCTCCTACGAGCAGTACTTC
cdr3_aa: CASSPEGRTSYEQYF

clone_size: NA
d_call: NA
j_call: TRBJ1-5
v_call: TRBV7-5
cdr3_nt: TGTGCCAGAAGCTTTACCCCCGATAGCAATCAGCCCCAGCATTTT
cdr3_aa: CARSFTPDSNQPQHF

clone_size: NA
d_call: NA
j_call: TRBJ1-1
v_call: TRBV7-9
cdr3_nt: TGTGCCAGCAGCTTGTCAGAAGGGGACACTGAAGCTTTCTTT
cdr3_aa: CASSLSEGDTEAFF

clone_size: NA
d_call: NA
j_call: TRBJ1-5
v_call: TRBV2
cdr3_nt: TGTGCCAGCAGGTTTCGGGACCAGAGCAATCAGCCCCAGCATTTT
cdr3_aa: CASRFRDQSNQPQHF

clone_size: NA
d_call: NA
j_call: TRBJ2-1
v_call: TRBV29-1
cdr3_nt: TGCAGCGCCAAATTACCCGACGGACTCCGGAAGTTCTTC
cdr3_aa: CSAKLPDGLRKFF

clone_size: NA
d_call: TRBD1
j_call: TRBJ2-1
v_call: TRBV5-1
cdr3_nt: TGCGCCAGCACAAGGGACAGGGAATGGGATGAGCAGTTCTTC
cdr3_aa: CASTRDREWDEQFF

clone_size: NA
d_call: NA
j_call: TRBJ1-5
v_call: TRBV28
cdr3_nt: TGTGCCAGCAGAAACTCCGGGACGGGAATCGGGCCCCAGCATTTT
cdr3_aa: CASRNSGTGIGPQHF

clone_size: NA
d_call: TRBD2
j_call: TRBJ2-1
v_call: TRBV18
cdr3_nt: TGTGCCAGCTCGCGCCCGGGACTAGCGGTAGACAATGAGCAGTTCTTC
cdr3_aa: CASSRPGLAVDNEQFF

clone_size: NA
d_call: NA
j_call: TRBJ2-5
v_call: TRBV27
cdr3_nt: TGTGCCAGCAGTGGGGGGAGGCAGGGCTCTTCGACCCAGTACTTC
cdr3_aa: CASSGGRQGSSTQYF

clone_size: NA
d_call: NA
j_call: TRBJ1-2
v_call: TRBV4-3
cdr3_nt: TGCGCCAGCAGCCAAGTCGTTGGGGGCGGACTCTATGGCTACACCTTC
cdr3_aa: CASSQVVGGGLYGYTF

clone_size: NA
d_call: TRBD2
j_call: TRBJ2-2
v_call: TRBV13
cdr3_nt: TGTGCCAGCAGCTTAGCTAGCGGGGGGGCGTTCGACACCGGGGAGCTGTTTTTT
cdr3_aa: CASSLASGGAFDTGELFF

clone_size: NA
d_call: TRBD2
j_call: TRBJ2-7
v_call: TRBV11-2
cdr3_nt: TGTGCCAGCAGCTTATGGACATTGACTAGCGGGGTGTTCGAGCAGTACTTC
cdr3_aa: CASSLWTLTSGVFEQYF

clone_size: NA
d_call: NA
j_call: TRBJ2-4
v_call: TRBV9
cdr3_nt: TGTGCCAGCAGCGTATCTTGGGGTGAGGAATTTGGCATTCAGTACTTC
cdr3_aa: CASSVSWGEEFGIQYF

clone_size: once
d_call: NA
j_call: TRBJ1-6
v_call: TRBV6-5
cdr3_nt: TGTGCCAGCAGTTCGACAAGGACATACCCACCCCTCCACTTT
cdr3_aa: CASSSTRTYPPLHF

clone_size: NA
d_call: NA
j_call: TRBJ2-1
v_call: TRBV6-5
cdr3_nt: TGTGCCAGCCACAGCGGTTTCTTC
cdr3_aa: CASHSGFF

clone_size: NA
d_call: NA
j_call: TRBJ1-5
v_call: TRBV6-1
cdr3_nt: TGTGCCAGCAGTGATGGGGACCCTCGTTCACATTTT
cdr3_aa: CASSDGDPRSHF

clone_size: NA
d_call: NA
j_call: TRBJ2-7
v_call: TRBV5-1
cdr3_nt: TGCGCCAGCAGCTTACAGGGCTACGAGCAGTACTTC
cdr3_aa: CASSLQGYEQYF

clone_size: NA
d_call: NA
j_call: TRBJ2-3
v_call: TRBV13
cdr3_nt: TGTGCCAGCAGCTTAGGGACAGGTTTTTCAGATACGCAGTATTTT
cdr3_aa: CASSLGTGFSDTQYF

clone_size: NA
d_call: TRBD1
j_call: TRBJ1-2
v_call: TRBV7-9
cdr3_nt: TGTGCCAGCAGCTTCGTTACCGGGACAGACGGCTACACCTTC
cdr3_aa: CASSFVTGTDGYTF

clone_size: NA
d_call: NA
j_call: TRBJ2-6
v_call: TRBV19
cdr3_nt: TGTGCCAGTAGTATAGATCGGGCAGCTGGGGCCAACGTCCTGACTTTC
cdr3_aa: CASSIDRAAGANVLTF

clone_size: NA
d_call: TRBD2
j_call: TRBJ2-2
v_call: TRBV27
cdr3_nt: TGTGCCAGCAGACTAGCGGCGAACACCGGGGAGCTGTTTTTT
cdr3_aa: CASRLAANTGELFF

clone_size: NA
d_call: NA
j_call: TRBJ1-1
v_call: TRBV5-4
cdr3_nt: TGTGCCAGCAGCCCCCTCGCCCTGAACACTGAAGCTTTCTTT
cdr3_aa: CASSPLALNTEAFF

clone_size: NA
d_call: NA
j_call: TRBJ2-5
v_call: TRBV12-5
cdr3_nt: TGTGCTAGTGGTTTTAGCGGAAAAGAGACCCAGTACTTC
cdr3_aa: CASGFSGKETQYF

clone_size: NA
d_call: TRBD1
j_call: TRBJ2-2
v_call: TRBV14
cdr3_nt: TGTGCCAGCAGCCAGATGCCTTTAGCCGGGACAGCCGGGGAGCTGTTTTTT
cdr3_aa: CASSQMPLAGTAGELFF

clone_size: few
d_call: TRBD2
j_call: TRBJ2-3
v_call: TRBV9
cdr3_nt: TGTGCCAGCAGCGTAGCTGGTAGCGGGAGTCCAGATACGCAGTATTTT
cdr3_aa: CASSVAGSGSPDTQYF

clone_size: NA
d_call: NA
j_call: TRBJ2-2
v_call: TRBV6-6
cdr3_nt: TGTGCCAGCAGCCGGAACGATGGGGAGCTGTTTTTT
cdr3_aa: CASSRNDGELFF

clone_size: NA
d_call: NA
j_call: TRBJ2-2
v_call: TRBV5-1
cdr3_nt: TGCGCCAGCAGCTCAAACGGTGCTGGGACCGGGGAGCTGTTTTTT
cdr3_aa: CASSSNGAGTGELFF

clone_size: NA
d_call: TRBD1
j_call: TRBJ1-6
v_call: TRBV6-5
cdr3_nt: TGTGCCAGCAGACGGGACAGAAATTCACCCCTCCACTTT
cdr3_aa: CASRRDRNSPLHF

clone_size: NA
d_call: NA
j_call: TRBJ1-6
v_call: TRBV2
cdr3_nt: TGTGCCAGCAGTGAATGGGGTTTCGGGGTCCGTTCACCCCTCCACTTT
cdr3_aa: CASSEWGFGVRSPLHF

clone_size: NA
d_call: NA
j_call: TRBJ2-3
v_call: TRBV11-3
cdr3_nt: TGTGCCAGCAGCTTAGGGACCACAGGAAGCACAGATACGCAGTATTTT
cdr3_aa: CASSLGTTGSTDTQYF

clone_size: NA
d_call: NA
j_call: TRBJ2-7
v_call: TRBV15
cdr3_nt: TGTGCCACCAGCAGATTACCCTACGAGCAGTACTTC
cdr3_aa: CATSRLPYEQYF

clone_size: NA
d_call: NA
j_call: TRBJ1-5
v_call: TRBV23-1
cdr3_nt: TGCGCCAGCAGGTCCCCAGCGGGGGCGACGTGGGATAATCAGCCCCAGCATTTT
cdr3_aa: CASRSPAGATWDNQPQHF

clone_size: few
d_call: TRBD1
j_call: TRBJ2-5
v_call: TRBV11-2
cdr3_nt: TGTGCCAGCAGCCATTACAGGGGGCAGAGAGAGACCCAGTACTTC
cdr3_aa: CASSHYRGQRETQYF

clone_size: NA
d_call: NA
j_call: TRBJ2-7
v_call: TRBV4-1
cdr3_nt: TGCGCCAGCAGCCAAGATCTCGGGGCAGGGGGGGCCTACGAGCAGTACTTC
cdr3_aa: CASSQDLGAGGAYEQYF

clone_size: NA
d_call: TRBD2
j_call: TRBJ2-5
v_call: TRBV14
cdr3_nt: TGTGCCAGCAGCCAAGGGGGTCGGCGGGGGGAGACCCAGTACTTC
cdr3_aa: CASSQGGRRGETQYF

clone_size: NA
d_call: TRBD1
j_call: TRBJ2-5
v_call: TRBV18
cdr3_nt: TGTGCCAGCTCACCAGGACAGGGGGCGCAAGGGGAGACCCAGTACTTC
cdr3_aa: CASSPGQGAQGETQYF

clone_size: NA
d_call: TRBD1
j_call: TRBJ1-2
v_call: TRBV9
cdr3_nt: TGTGCCAGCAGCGGGACCGGGACAGGGCTCTATGGCTACACCTTC
cdr3_aa: CASSGTGTGLYGYTF

clone_size: NA
d_call: NA
j_call: TRBJ2-1
v_call: TRBV7-9
cdr3_nt: TGTGCCAGCAGCCTAGGAATCACTGAGCAGTTCTTC
cdr3_aa: CASSLGITEQFF

clone_size: NA
d_call: NA
j_call: TRBJ2-1
v_call: TRBV29-1
cdr3_nt: TGCAGCGTTGACGGCCACCTCGTTGATGAGCAGTTCTTC
cdr3_aa: CSVDGHLVDEQFF

clone_size: NA
d_call: TRBD2
j_call: TRBJ2-5
v_call: TRBV28
cdr3_nt: TGTGCCAGCAGTTTCGGACTAGCGGGGCCTCAAGAGACCCAGTACTTC
cdr3_aa: CASSFGLAGPQETQYF

clone_size: NA
d_call: NA
j_call: TRBJ2-5
v_call: TRBV25-1
cdr3_nt: TGTGCCAGCAGTCCCAAGGAGACCCAGTACTTC
cdr3_aa: CASSPKETQYF

clone_size: NA
d_call: NA
j_call: TRBJ1-1
v_call: TRBV27
cdr3_nt: TGTGCCAGCATCCTTGTCCCAGGGAACACTGAAGCTTTCTTT
cdr3_aa: CASILVPGNTEAFF

clone_size: NA
d_call: NA
j_call: TRBJ2-2
v_call: TRBV5-5
cdr3_nt: TGTGCCAGCAGCTGGACGGGCACCGGGGAGCTGTTTTTT
cdr3_aa: CASSWTGTGELFF

clone_size: NA
d_call: NA
j_call: TRBJ2-5
v_call: TRBV27
cdr3_nt: TGTGCCAGCAGTCCCCTCCCCTGGGAGACCCAGTACTTC
cdr3_aa: CASSPLPWETQYF

clone_size: NA
d_call: TRBD1
j_call: TRBJ1-4
v_call: TRBV6-5
cdr3_nt: TGTGCCACTACAGGGGCCGGGGCGGAAAAACTGTTTTTT
cdr3_aa: CATTGAGAEKLFF

clone_size: NA
d_call: NA
j_call: TRBJ2-1
v_call: TRBV6-5
cdr3_nt: TGTGCCAGCAGTTACTCCCGCGTCAATGAGCAGTTCTTC
cdr3_aa: CASSYSRVNEQFF

clone_size: NA
d_call: NA
j_call: TRBJ2-7
v_call: TRBV28
cdr3_nt: TGTGCCAGCAGTTTACCCGGGGCAGGGCCGTCCTACGAGCAGTACTTC
cdr3_aa: CASSLPGAGPSYEQYF

clone_size: NA
d_call: NA
j_call: TRBJ2-2
v_call: TRBV7-6
cdr3_nt: TGTGCCAGCAGCTTTGGAGACCAGATTCAAACCGGGGAGCTGTTTTTT
cdr3_aa: CASSFGDQIQTGELFF

clone_size: NA
d_call: NA
j_call: TRBJ2-7
v_call: TRBV6-6
cdr3_nt: TGTGCCAGCAGCACTACTCCAGGCGGCTACGAGCAGTACTTC
cdr3_aa: CASSTTPGGYEQYF

clone_size: NA
d_call: TRBD2
j_call: TRBJ2-5
v_call: TRBV9
cdr3_nt: TGTGCCAGCAGCGTAGGCGGGCGGGGGGACCAAGAGACCCAGTACTTC
cdr3_aa: CASSVGGRGDQETQYF

clone_size: once
d_call: NA
j_call: TRBJ2-7
v_call: TRBV5-4
cdr3_nt: TGTGCCAGCAACAGGGCGTCGGTTGACGAGCAGTACTTC
cdr3_aa: CASNRASVDEQYF

clone_size: once
d_call: NA
j_call: TRBJ2-7
v_call: TRBV9
cdr3_nt: TGTGCCAGCAGCGCTGCGGGGGAGCAGTACTTC
cdr3_aa: CASSAAGEQYF

clone_size: NA
d_call: NA
j_call: TRBJ2-3
v_call: TRBV29-1
cdr3_nt: TGCAGCGCCCCGGGACCCTCGGCGGATACGCAGTATTTT
cdr3_aa: CSAPGPSADTQYF